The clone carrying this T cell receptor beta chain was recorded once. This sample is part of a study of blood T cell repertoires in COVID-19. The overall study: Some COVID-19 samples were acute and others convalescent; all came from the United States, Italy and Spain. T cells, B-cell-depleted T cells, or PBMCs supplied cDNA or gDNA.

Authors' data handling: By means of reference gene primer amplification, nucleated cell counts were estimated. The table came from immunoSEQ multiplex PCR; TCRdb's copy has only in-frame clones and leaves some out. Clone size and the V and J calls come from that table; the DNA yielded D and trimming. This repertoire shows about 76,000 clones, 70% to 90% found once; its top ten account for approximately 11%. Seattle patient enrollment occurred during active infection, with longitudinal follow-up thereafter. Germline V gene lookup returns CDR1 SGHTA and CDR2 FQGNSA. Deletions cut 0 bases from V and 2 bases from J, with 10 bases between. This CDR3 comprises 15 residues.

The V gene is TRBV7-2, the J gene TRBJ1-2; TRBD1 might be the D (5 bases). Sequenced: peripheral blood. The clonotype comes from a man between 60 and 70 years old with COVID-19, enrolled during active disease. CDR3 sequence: CASSLAPGGNYGYTF. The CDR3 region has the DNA TGTGCCAGCAGCTTAGCACCGGGGGGGAACTATGGCTACACCTTC.